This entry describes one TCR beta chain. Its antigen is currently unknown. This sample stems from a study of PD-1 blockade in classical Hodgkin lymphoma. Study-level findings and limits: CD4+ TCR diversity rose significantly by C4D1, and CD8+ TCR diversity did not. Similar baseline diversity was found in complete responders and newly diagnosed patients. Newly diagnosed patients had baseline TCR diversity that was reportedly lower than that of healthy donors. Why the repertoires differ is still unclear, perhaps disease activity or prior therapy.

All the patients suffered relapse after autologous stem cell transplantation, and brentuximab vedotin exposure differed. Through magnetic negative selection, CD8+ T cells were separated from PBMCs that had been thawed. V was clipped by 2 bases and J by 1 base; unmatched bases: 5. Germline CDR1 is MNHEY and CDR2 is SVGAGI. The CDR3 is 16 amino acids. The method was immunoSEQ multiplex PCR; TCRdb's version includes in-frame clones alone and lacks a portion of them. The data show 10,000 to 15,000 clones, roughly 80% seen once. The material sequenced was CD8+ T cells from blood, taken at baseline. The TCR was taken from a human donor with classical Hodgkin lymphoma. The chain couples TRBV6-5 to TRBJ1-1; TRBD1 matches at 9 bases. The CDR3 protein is CASSYPKTGGNTEAFF. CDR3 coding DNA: TGTGCCAGCAGTTACCCAAAGACAGGGGGGAACACTGAAGCTTTCTTT.